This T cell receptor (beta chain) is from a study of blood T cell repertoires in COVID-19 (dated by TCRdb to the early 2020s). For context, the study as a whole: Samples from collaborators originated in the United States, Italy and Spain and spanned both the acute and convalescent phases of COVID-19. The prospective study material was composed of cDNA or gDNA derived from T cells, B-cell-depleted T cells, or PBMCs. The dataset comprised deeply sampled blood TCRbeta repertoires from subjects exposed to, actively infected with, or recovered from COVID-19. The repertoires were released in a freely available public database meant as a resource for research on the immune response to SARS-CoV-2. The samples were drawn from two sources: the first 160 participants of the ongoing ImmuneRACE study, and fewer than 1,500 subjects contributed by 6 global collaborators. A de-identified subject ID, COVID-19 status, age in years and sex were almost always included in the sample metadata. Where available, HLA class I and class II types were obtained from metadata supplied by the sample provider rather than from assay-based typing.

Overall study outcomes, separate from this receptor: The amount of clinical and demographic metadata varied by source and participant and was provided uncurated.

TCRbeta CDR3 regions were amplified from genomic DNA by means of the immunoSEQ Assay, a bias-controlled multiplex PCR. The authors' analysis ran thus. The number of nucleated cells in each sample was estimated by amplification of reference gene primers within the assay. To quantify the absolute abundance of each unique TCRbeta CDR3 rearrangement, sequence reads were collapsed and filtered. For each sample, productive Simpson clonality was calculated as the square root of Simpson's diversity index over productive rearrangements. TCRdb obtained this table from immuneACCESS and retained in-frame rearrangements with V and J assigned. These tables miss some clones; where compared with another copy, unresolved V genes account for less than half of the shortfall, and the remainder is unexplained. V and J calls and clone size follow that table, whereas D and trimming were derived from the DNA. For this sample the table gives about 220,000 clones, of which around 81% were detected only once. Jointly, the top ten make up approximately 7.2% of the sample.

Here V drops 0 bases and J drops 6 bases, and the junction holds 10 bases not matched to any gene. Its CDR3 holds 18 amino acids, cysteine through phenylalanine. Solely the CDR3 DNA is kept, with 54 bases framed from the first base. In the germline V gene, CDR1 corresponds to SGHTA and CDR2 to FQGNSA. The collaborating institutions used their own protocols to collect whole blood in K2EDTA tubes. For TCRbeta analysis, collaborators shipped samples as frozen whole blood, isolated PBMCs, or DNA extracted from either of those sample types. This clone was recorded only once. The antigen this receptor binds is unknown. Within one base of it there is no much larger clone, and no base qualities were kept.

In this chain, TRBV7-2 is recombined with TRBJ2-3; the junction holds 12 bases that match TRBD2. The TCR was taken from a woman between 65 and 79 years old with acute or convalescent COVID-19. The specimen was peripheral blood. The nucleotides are TGTGCCAGCAGCTTAGCATGGGCTAGCGGGGGGGCCGGGGATACGCAGTATTTT. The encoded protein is CASSLAWASGGAGDTQYF. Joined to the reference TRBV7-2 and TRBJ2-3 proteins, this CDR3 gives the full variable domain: GAGVSQSPSNKVTEKGKDVELRCDPISGHTALYWYRQSLGQGLEFLIYFQGNSAPDKSGLPSDRFSAERTGGSVSTLTIQRTQQEDSAVYLCASSLAWASGGAGDTQYFGPGTRLTVL.